These 8 T cell receptor beta chains were all obtained from the same sample, sequenced in a study of PD-1 blockade in classical Hodgkin lymphoma. Measured with immunoSEQ multiplex PCR; TCRdb has only the in-frame clones, and not every one. The repertoire includes more than 90,000 clones, roughly 79% of them detected once, and around 17% sits in the top ten. All trial patients relapsed after autologous stem cell transplantation. Sample: peripheral blood mononuclear cells (PBMCs), taken before the second cycle of nivolumab. Receptors originate from a human donor with classical Hodgkin lymphoma.

The V gene is TRBV5-1, the J gene TRBJ1-2; D is possibly TRBD1 (6 bases). This CDR3 is built from 14 residues. Germline CDR1 reads SGHRS; CDR2 reads YFSETQ. V gave up 5 bases and J gave up 3 bases, with 14 bases separating them. The CDR3, as DNA: TGCGCCAGCAGACAGGGTCCCTCCGACTATGGCTACACCTTC. Translation: CASRQGPSDYGYTF.

The gene calls are TRBV9 and TRBJ2-7; the match to TRBD2 covers 8 bases. The CDR3 is made up of 14 amino acids. Looked up from germline, CDR1 is SGDLS and CDR2 is YYNGEE. With 4 bases clipped from V and 6 bases from J, the junction kept 9 bases outside the gene matches. The CDR3 sequence is CASSSGLVSGEQYF. CDR3 sequence (DNA): TGTGCCAGCAGCTCGGGACTAGTGTCGGGCGAGCAGTACTTC. The full variable domain, with the rest looked up from reference TRBV9 and TRBJ2-7, is DSGVTQTPKHLITATGQRVTLRCSPRSGDLSVYWYQQSLDQGLQFLIQYYNGEERAKGNILERFSAQQFPDLHSELNLSSLELGDSALYFCASSSGLVSGEQYFGPGTRLTVT.

J is TRBJ1-3 and V is TRBV6-6, with a weak D call TRBD1 (5 bases). This CDR3 comprises 15 residues. The V gene's germline CDR1 is MNHNY and CDR2 SVGAGI (reference sequence). Trimming shortened V by 1 base and J by 2 bases, and 9 bases separated the two germline ends. In DNA, the CDR3 is TGTGCCAGCAGTTACTTAGGGGCTACTGGAAACACCATATATTTT. This codes for CASSYLGATGNTIYF.

The chain employs TRBV19 and TRBJ1-4, with no clear D. Per the germline V gene, CDR1 is LNHDA and CDR2 is SQIVND (reference sequence). There are 14 residues in the CDR3. Trimming removed 3 bases from V and 8 bases from J, with 13 bases in between. The CDR3 spells CASSILRFGEKLFF. DNA of the CDR3: TGTGCCAGTAGTATTCTACGTTTTGGGGAAAAACTGTTTTTT.

The V call is TRBV7-7, the J call TRBJ2-7; D is possibly TRBD1 (6 bases). Germline V gives CDR1 SSHAT, CDR2 FNYEAQ (reference sequence). Trimming took 1 base from V and 3 from J, leaving 16 bases between them. The CDR3 has 16 residues. The DNA of the CDR3 is TGTGCCAGCAGCTTAGGGGCACCGGGACACAGCTACGAGCAGTACTTC. Amino acids: CASSLGAPGHSYEQYF.

This clone has more than one count but fewer than ten. The chain has TRBV7-3 and TRBJ2-1; a possible D gene is TRBD1 (6 bases). Trimming took off 4 bases at V and 7 bases at J, with 11 bases between the two ends. The length of the CDR3 is 13 residues. CDR1 is SGHTA and CDR2 is FQGTGA in the germline V gene. The CDR3 sequence is CASSSLQGNEQFF. The CDR3 DNA reads as TGTGCCAGCAGCTCCCTGCAGGGGAATGAGCAGTTCTTC.

The rearrangement links TRBV7-2 to TRBJ1-3; D possibly corresponds to TRBD1 (5 bases). The germline V and J ends were trimmed by 1 base and 14 bases, with 9 bases remaining between them. Germline V gives CDR1 SGHTA, CDR2 FQGNSA. The CDR3 is 11 residues long. Written as DNA, the CDR3 is TGTGCCAGCAGCTTAGTGCTGGGGGTATATTTT. Its protein product is CASSLVLGVYF.

This clone was seen a handful of times. The chain carries TRBV6-6 and TRBJ1-1, with 8 bases aligning to TRBD1. The CDR3 runs 16 residues. Germline V CDR1 and CDR2: MNHNY, SVGAGI (reference sequence). V shed 4 bases, J shed 1 base, and the junction held 8 bases outside the gene matches. The CDR3 nucleotides read TGTGCCAGCAGTTCCCCGACAGGGGCCAAGAACACTGAAGCTTTCTTT. It specifies CASSSPTGAKNTEAFF.